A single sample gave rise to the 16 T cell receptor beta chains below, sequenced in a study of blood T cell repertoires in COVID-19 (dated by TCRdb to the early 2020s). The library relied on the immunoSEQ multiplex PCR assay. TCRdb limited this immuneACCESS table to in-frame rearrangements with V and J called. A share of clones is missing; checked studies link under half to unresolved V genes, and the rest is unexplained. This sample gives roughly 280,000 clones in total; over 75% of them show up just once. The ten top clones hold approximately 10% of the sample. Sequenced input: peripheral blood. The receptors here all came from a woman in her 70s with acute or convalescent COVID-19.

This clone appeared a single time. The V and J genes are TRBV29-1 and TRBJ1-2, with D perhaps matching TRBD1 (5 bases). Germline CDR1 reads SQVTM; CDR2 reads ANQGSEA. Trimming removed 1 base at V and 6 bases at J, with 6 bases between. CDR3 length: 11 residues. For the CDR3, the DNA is TGCAGCGTTGAAGCCAGGGATGGCTACACCTTC. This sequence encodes CSVEARDGYTF.

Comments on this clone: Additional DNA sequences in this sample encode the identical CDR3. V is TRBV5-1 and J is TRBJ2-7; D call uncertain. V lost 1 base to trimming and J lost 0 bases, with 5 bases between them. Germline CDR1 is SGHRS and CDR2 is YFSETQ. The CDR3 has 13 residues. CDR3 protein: CASSLTYSYEQYF. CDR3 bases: TGCGCCAGCAGCTTGACATACTCCTACGAGCAGTACTTC.

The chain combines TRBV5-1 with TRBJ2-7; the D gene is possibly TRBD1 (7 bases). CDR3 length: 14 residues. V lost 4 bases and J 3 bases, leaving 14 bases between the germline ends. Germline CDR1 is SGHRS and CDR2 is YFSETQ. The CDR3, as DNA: TGCGCCAGCAGCCCAGGGGGACTCGACTACGAGCAGTACTTC. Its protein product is CASSPGGLDYEQYF.

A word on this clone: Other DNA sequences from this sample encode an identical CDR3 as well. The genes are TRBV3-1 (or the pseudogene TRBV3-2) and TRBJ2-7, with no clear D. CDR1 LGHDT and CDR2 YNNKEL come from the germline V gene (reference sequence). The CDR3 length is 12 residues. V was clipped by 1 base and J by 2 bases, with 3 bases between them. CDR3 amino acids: CASSQATYEQYF. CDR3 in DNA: TGTGCCAGCAGCCAAGCCACCTACGAGCAGTACTTC.

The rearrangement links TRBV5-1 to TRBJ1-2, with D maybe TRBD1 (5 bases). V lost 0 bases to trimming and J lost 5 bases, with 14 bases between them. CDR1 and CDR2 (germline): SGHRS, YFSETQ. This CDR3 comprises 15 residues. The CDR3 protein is CASSLDGQGFYGYTF. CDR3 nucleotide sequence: TGCGCCAGCAGCTTGGATGGGCAGGGCTTTTATGGCTACACCTTC.

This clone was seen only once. Written as DNA, the CDR3 is TGTGCCAGCAGGAACACACAGGGGGAGGTAGCTTTCTTT. Its protein is CASRNTQGEVAFF. V gene TRBV6-5 combines with J gene TRBJ1-1; 8 bases fit TRBD1. Trimming cost V 6 bases and J 10 bases; bases outside gene matches: 10. CDR1 and CDR2 from the germline V gene are MNHEY and SVGAGI. The CDR3 runs 13 residues.

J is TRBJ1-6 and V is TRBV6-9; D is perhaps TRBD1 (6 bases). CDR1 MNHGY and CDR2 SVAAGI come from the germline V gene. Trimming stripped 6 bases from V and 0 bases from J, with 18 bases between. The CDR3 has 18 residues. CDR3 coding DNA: TGTGCCAGCAGACATACAGGGATTCAGAGCTCCTATAATTCACCCCTCCACTTT. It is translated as CASRHTGIQSSYNSPLHF.

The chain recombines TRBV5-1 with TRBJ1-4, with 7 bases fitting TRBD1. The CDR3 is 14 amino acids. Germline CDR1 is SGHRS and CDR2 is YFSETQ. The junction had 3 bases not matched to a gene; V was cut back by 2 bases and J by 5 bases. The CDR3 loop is CASSLQGQNEKLFF. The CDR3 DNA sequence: TGCGCCAGCAGCTTACAGGGGCAGAATGAAAAACTGTTTTTT.

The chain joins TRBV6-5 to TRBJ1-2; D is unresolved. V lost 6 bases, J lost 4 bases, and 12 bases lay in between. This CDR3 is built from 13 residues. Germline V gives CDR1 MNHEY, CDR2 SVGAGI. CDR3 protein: CASRAPSGYGYTF. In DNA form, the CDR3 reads TGTGCCAGCAGGGCCCCGTCTGGCTATGGCTACACCTTC.

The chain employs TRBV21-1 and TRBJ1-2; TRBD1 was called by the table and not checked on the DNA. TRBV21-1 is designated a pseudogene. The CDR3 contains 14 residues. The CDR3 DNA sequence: TGTGCCAGCAGCAAAGAGGACAGGTTCTATGGCTACACCTTC. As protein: CASSKEDRFYGYTF.

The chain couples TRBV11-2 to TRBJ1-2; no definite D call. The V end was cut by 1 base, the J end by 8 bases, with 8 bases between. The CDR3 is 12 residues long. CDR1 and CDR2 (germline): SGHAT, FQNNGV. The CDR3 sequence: CASSLGPGGYTF. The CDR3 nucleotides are TGTGCCAGCAGCTTAGGGCCAGGAGGCTACACCTTC.

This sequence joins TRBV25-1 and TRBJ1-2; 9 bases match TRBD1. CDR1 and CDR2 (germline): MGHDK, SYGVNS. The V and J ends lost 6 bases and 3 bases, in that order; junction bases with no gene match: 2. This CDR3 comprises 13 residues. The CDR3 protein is CASRTGGDYGYTF. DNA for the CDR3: TGTGCCAGCAGAACAGGGGGCGACTATGGCTACACCTTC.

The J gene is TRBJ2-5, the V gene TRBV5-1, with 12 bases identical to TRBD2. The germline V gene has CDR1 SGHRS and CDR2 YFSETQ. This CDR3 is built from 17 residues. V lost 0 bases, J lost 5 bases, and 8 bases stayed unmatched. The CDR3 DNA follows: TGCGCCAGCAGCTTGGCGGCTAGCGGGGGGGCCTCGGAGACCCAGTACTTC. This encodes CASSLAASGGASETQYF. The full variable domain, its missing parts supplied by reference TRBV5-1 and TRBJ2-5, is KAGVTQTPRYLIKTRGQQVTLSCSPISGHRSVSWYQQTPGQGLQFLFEYFSETQRNKGNFPGRFSGRQFSNSRSEMNVSTLELGDSALYLCASSLAASGGASETQYFGPGTRLLVL.

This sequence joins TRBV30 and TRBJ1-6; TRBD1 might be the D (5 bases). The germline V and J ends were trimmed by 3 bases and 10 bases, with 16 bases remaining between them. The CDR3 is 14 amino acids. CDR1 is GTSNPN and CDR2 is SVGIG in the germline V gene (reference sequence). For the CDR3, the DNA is TGTGCCTGGAGCACCGGGACTAAGGGATCACCCCTCCACTTT. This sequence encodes CAWSTGTKGSPLHF.

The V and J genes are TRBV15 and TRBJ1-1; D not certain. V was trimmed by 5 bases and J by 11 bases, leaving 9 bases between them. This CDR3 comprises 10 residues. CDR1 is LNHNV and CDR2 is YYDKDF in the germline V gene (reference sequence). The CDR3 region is CATSVPRAFF. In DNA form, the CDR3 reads TGTGCCACCAGCGTCCCCCGGGCTTTCTTT.

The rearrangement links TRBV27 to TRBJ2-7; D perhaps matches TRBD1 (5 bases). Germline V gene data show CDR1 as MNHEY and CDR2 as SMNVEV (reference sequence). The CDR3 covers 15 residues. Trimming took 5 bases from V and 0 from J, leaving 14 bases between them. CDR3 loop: CASSPWGPGSYEQYF. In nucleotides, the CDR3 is TGTGCCAGCAGTCCTTGGGGCCCCGGCTCCTACGAGCAGTACTTC.